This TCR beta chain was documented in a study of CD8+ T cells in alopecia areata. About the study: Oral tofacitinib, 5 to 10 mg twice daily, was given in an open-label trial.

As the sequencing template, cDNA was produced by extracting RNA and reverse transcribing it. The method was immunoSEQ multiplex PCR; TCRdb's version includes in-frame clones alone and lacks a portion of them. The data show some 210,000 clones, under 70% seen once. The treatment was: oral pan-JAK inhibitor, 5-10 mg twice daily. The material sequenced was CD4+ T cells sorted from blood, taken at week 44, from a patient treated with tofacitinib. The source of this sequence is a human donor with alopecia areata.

CDR3 sequence: CASMTTEGTEAFF. DNA of the CDR3: TGCGCCAGCATGACGACAGAGGGAACTGAAGCTTTCTTT. This chain uses TRBV4-3 with TRBJ1-1, with D possibly matching TRBD1 (5 bases). V lost 7 bases to trimming and J lost 5 bases, with 14 bases between them. This CDR3 is 13 amino acids long. CDR1 is LGHNA and CDR2 is YSLEER in the germline V gene.